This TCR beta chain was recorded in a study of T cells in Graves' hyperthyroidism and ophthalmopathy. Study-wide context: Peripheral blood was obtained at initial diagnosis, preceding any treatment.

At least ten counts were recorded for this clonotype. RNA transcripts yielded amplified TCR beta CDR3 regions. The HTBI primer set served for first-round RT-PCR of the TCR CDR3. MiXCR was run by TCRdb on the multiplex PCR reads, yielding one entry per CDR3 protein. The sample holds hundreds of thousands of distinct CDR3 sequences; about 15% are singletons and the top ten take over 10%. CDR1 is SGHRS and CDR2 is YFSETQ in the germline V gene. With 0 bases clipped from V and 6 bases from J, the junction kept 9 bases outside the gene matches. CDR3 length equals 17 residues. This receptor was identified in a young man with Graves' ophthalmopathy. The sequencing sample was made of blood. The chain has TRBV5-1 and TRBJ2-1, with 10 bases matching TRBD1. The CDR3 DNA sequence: TGCGCCAGCAGCTTGGGACCCTGGGACAGGGGTGGCAATGAGCAGTTCTTC. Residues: CASSLGPWDRGGNEQFF.